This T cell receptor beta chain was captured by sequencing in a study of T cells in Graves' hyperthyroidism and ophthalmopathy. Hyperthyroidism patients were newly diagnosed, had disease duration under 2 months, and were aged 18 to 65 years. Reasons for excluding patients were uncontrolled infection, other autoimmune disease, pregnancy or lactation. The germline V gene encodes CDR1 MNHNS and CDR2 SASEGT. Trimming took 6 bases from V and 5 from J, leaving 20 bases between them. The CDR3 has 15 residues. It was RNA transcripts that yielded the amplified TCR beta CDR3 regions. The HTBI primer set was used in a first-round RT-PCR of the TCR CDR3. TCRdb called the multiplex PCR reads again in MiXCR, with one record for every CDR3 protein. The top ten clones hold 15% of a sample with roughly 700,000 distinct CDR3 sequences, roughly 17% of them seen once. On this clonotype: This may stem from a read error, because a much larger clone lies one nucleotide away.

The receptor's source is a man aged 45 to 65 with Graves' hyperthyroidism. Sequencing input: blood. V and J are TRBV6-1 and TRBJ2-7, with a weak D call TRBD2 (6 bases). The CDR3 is CASSDRDSSFHEQYF. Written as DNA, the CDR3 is TGTGCCAGCAGCGACCGGGACTCCAGTTTCCACGAGCAGTACTTC.